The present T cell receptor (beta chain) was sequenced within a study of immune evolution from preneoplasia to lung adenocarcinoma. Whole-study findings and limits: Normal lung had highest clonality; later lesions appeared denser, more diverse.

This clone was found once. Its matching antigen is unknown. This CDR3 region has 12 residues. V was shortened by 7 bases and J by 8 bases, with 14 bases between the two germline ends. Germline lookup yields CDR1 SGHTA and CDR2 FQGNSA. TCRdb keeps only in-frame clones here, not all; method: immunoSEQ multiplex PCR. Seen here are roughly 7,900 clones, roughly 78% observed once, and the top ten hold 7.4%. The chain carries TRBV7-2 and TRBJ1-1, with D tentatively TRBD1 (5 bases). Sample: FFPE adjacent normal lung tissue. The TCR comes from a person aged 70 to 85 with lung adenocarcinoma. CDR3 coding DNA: TGTGCCAGCACCCTAGGGGAGACAGAAGCTTTCTTT. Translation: CASTLGETEAFF.